The source of this T cell receptor beta chain is a study of blood T cell repertoires in COVID-19. Study-level information: COVID-19 samples from acute and convalescent phases originated in the United States, Italy and Spain.

Germline CDR1 and CDR2: SEHNR and FQNEAQ (reference sequence). The CDR3 is made up of 16 amino acids. Deletions cut 2 bases from V and 2 bases from J, with 15 bases between. How the authors handled the data: Amplification from reference gene primers served as the basis for estimated nucleated cell counts. Sequencing used immunoSEQ multiplex PCR; TCRdb keeps in-frame clones, though not all of them. For V, J and clone size, that table is used; D and trimming come from the DNA. The repertoire has about 400,000 clones, 80% to 90% of them found once; the top ten carry roughly 1.2%. The source is a man aged 35-49 years with acute or convalescent COVID-19. The J gene is TRBJ2-5, the V gene TRBV7-9, with D possibly TRBD1 on 5 matching bases. The sample comprised peripheral blood. The CDR3 sequence is CASSLKGNRLQETQYF. The CDR3 nucleotides read TGTGCCAGCAGCTTAAAAGGGAACAGGTTACAAGAGACCCAGTACTTC. The complete variable domain, with remaining parts taken from reference TRBV7-9 and TRBJ2-5, reads DTGVSQNPRHKITKRGQNVTFRCDPISEHNRLYWYRQTLGQGPEFLTYFQNEAQLEKSRLLSDRFSAERPKGSFSTLEIQRTEQGDSAMYLCASSLKGNRLQETQYFGPGTRLLVL.